The rows below give T cell receptor beta chains drawn from one sample of a study of blood T cell repertoires in COVID-19. Produced via immunoSEQ multiplex PCR; TCRdb's table is partial and in-frame only. This table holds tens of thousands of clones, less than 95% found once. The sample was peripheral blood. The receptors here all came from a man in his fifties with COVID-19, enrolled during active disease. Both conserved end residues are part of each CDR3. D genes are given only for firm matches. Some rows mark clone size as missing; the rest say once, few, many or name a class of expanded clone.

v_gene: TRBV3-1/TRBV3-2; len: 13; j_gene: TRBJ1-2; d_gene: TRBD1; abundance: -; CDR3nt: TGTGCCAGCAGGCAAACAGGGGAGGCAGGCTACACCTTC; CDR3aa: CASRQTGEAGYTF
v_gene: TRBV7-2; len: 16; j_gene: TRBJ1-1; d_gene: TRBD1; abundance: -; CDR3nt: TGTGCCAGCAGCGAAAAACAGGGGGCGGTGTACACTGAAGCTTTCTTT; CDR3aa: CASSEKQGAVYTEAFF
v_gene: TRBV4-1; len: 16; j_gene: TRBJ2-7; d_gene: TRBD2; abundance: -; CDR3nt: TGCGCCAGCAGCCCCCGGACTAGCGGGGCCTCCTACGAGCAGTACTTC; CDR3aa: CASSPRTSGASYEQYF
v_gene: TRBV4-2; len: 14; j_gene: TRBJ2-7; d_gene: -; abundance: -; CDR3nt: TGTGCCAGCAGCCAAGAAGCAGGGCGGTACGAGCAGTACTTC; CDR3aa: CASSQEAGRYEQYF
v_gene: TRBV5-1; len: 16; j_gene: TRBJ2-2; d_gene: -; abundance: -; CDR3nt: TGCGCCAGCAGCTTGGAAGTGGGAGCACGGACCGGGGAGCTGTTTTTT; CDR3aa: CASSLEVGARTGELFF
v_gene: TRBV5-1; len: 15; j_gene: TRBJ2-7; d_gene: TRBD2; abundance: -; CDR3nt: TGCGCCAGCAGCTTGGTAGCGGGGAATCTCTACGAGCAGTACTTC; CDR3aa: CASSLVAGNLYEQYF
v_gene: TRBV27; len: 18; j_gene: TRBJ1-6; d_gene: -; abundance: -; CDR3nt: TGTGCCAGCAGTTTATACCCGCCCACGCAGGGGAAAAATTCACCCCTCCACTTT; CDR3aa: CASSLYPPTQGKNSPLHF
v_gene: TRBV5-1; len: 18; j_gene: TRBJ2-7; d_gene: -; abundance: few; CDR3nt: TGCGCCAGCAGCATCGACAGGGCCCAAAGCGGGAGCGGATACGAGCAGTACTTC; CDR3aa: CASSIDRAQSGSGYEQYF
v_gene: TRBV19; len: 15; j_gene: TRBJ2-1; d_gene: -; abundance: -; CDR3nt: TGTGCCAGTAGTAAAGAAGGAGCCGCCTACAATGAGCAGTTCTTC; CDR3aa: CASSKEGAAYNEQFF
v_gene: TRBV9; len: 14; j_gene: TRBJ1-6; d_gene: TRBD1; abundance: -; CDR3nt: TGTGCCAGCAGAACCGGGACAGGGGAATCACCCCTCCACTTT; CDR3aa: CASRTGTGESPLHF
v_gene: TRBV7-9; len: 14; j_gene: TRBJ1-1; d_gene: TRBD1; abundance: -; CDR3nt: TGTGCCAGCACCCTAGGGGACAGGGTGACTGAAGCTTTCTTT; CDR3aa: CASTLGDRVTEAFF
v_gene: TRBV18; len: 14; j_gene: TRBJ1-3; d_gene: -; abundance: -; CDR3nt: TGTGCCAGCTCAAGCGGGGGCTTTGGAAACACCATATATTTT; CDR3aa: CASSSGGFGNTIYF
v_gene: TRBV7-9; len: 16; j_gene: TRBJ2-7; d_gene: TRBD1; abundance: -; CDR3nt: TGTGCCAGCAGCTTAGTCGGACAGGGGCGTTCCTACGAGCAGTACTTC; CDR3aa: CASSLVGQGRSYEQYF
v_gene: TRBV30; len: 16; j_gene: TRBJ2-2; d_gene: TRBD1; abundance: -; CDR3nt: TGTGCCTGGAGTGTAGGCCAGGGGGATAGGACCGGGGAGCTGTTTTTT; CDR3aa: CAWSVGQGDRTGELFF
v_gene: TRBV27; len: 16; j_gene: TRBJ2-1; d_gene: TRBD2; abundance: -; CDR3nt: TGTGCCAGCAGCCCCCGCGGGACTAGCGGGATTTCTCAGAAGTTCTTC; CDR3aa: CASSPRGTSGISQKFF
v_gene: TRBV5-1; len: 16; j_gene: TRBJ2-3; d_gene: TRBD2; abundance: -; CDR3nt: TGCGCCAGCAGCTTGGCATTTGCGGGAGGGGTGGATACGCAGTATTTT; CDR3aa: CASSLAFAGGVDTQYF
v_gene: TRBV7-9; len: 15; j_gene: TRBJ2-2; d_gene: -; abundance: -; CDR3nt: TGTGCCAGCAGACGGACAACTAACGGAACCGGGGAGCTGTTTTTT; CDR3aa: CASRRTTNGTGELFF
v_gene: TRBV30; len: 19; j_gene: TRBJ2-2; d_gene: -; abundance: once; CDR3nt: TGTGCCTGGAGCCCACTAGGGGGTGCATACGGACGTAACACCGGGGAGCTGTTTTTT; CDR3aa: CAWSPLGGAYGRNTGELFF
v_gene: TRBV10-2; len: 15; j_gene: TRBJ1-1; d_gene: -; abundance: -; CDR3nt: TGCGCCAGCCATACCGCAGGGAGGGGGAACACTGAAGCTTTCTTT; CDR3aa: CASHTAGRGNTEAFF
v_gene: TRBV18; len: 19; j_gene: TRBJ2-1; d_gene: TRBD2; abundance: -; CDR3nt: TGTGCCAGCTCAATACAGAGACTAGCGGGAATGATAAACTACAATGAGCAGTTCTTC; CDR3aa: CASSIQRLAGMINYNEQFF
v_gene: TRBV18; len: 15; j_gene: TRBJ2-3; d_gene: TRBD2; abundance: -; CDR3nt: TGTGCCAGCTCACTGGGACTAGCGCTGACAGATACGCAGTATTTT; CDR3aa: CASSLGLALTDTQYF
v_gene: TRBV6-5; len: 16; j_gene: TRBJ2-3; d_gene: TRBD2; abundance: -; CDR3nt: TGTGCCAGCAGTTATAACCTAGCGGGAGAGAGAGATACGCAGTATTTT; CDR3aa: CASSYNLAGERDTQYF
v_gene: TRBV30; len: 13; j_gene: TRBJ1-5; d_gene: -; abundance: -; CDR3nt: TGTGCCTGGAGTGGGCAGGGCGATCAGCCCCAGCATTTT; CDR3aa: CAWSGQGDQPQHF